The clone carrying this T cell receptor (beta chain) was detected many times. At least 3 on the Clinical Activity Score was recorded for ophthalmopathy patients, who also had NOSPECS grade at least 4 and duration under 3 months. In making diagnoses, clinical symptoms, serum thyroxine and TRAb, thyroid ultrasound and orbital computed tomography were all used. Template material for amplifying TCR beta CDR3 regions consisted of RNA transcripts. RT-PCR in the first round (using the HTBI primer set) targeted the TCR CDR3. TCRdb analysed the multiplex PCR reads with MiXCR anew, one entry per CDR3 protein. The sample has some 580,000 distinct CDR3 sequences; approximately 15% are singletons. The sample belongs to a study of T cells in Graves' hyperthyroidism and ophthalmopathy. This CDR3 has 15 residues. Trimming at V came to 3 bases and at J to 6 bases, leaving 6 bases not matched to a gene. Germline lookup yields CDR1 WSHSY and CDR2 SAAADI.

The TCR originated in a woman aged 40 to 49 with Graves' ophthalmopathy. The chain is built from TRBV10-2 and TRBJ2-1, with 9 nucleotides matching TRBD2. The sequenced sample was blood. CDR3 sequence reads: CASSDWRGGLNEQFF. CDR3 coding DNA: TGCGCCAGCAGTGACTGGCGGGGGGGCCTCAATGAGCAGTTCTTC.